This T cell receptor (beta chain) was recorded in a study of cytomegalovirus exposure and HLA in healthy donors. Study as a whole: Drawn from HLA-typed donors, about 85 million unique TCRs were held in an early data release.

The PCR was carried out with 60 Vbeta primers and 13 Jbeta primers. Sequencing used immunoSEQ multiplex PCR; TCRdb keeps in-frame clones, though not all of them. The table includes about 100,000 clones, 75% to 80% detected once. As to this clone: Its antigen is not identified.

Whole-study findings and limits: Within an earlier analysis, most TCR beta V segments proved productive either about 87% or about 30% of the time. In a later analysis, productive TCRs from donors in an Asian-associated ancestry cluster reportedly carried fewer N-insertions than the cohort mean.

Unrecorded immune exposures were likely, despite nominal health at sampling. This CDR3 spans 19 amino acids. CDR1 is SGHRS and CDR2 is YFSETQ in the germline V gene. Trimming took off 3 bases at V and 0 bases at J, with 22 bases between the two ends. The chain combines TRBV5-1 with TRBJ1-3, with D perhaps matching TRBD1 (6 bases). This TCR was recovered from a man aged 55 to 70 in good health and CMV-seropositive. Sequenced sample: PBMCs. The CDR3 protein is CASSSQIQTGHRSGNTIYF. CDR3 DNA sequence: TGCGCCAGCAGCTCCCAAATTCAGACAGGCCACCGCTCTGGAAACACCATATATTTT.